One sample yielded the 22 T cell receptor beta chains listed below, sequenced in a study of STAT5B mutations in CD4+ large granular lymphocyte leukemia. Profiled with immunoSEQ multiplex PCR; TCRdb holds only in-frame clones, not every one. The profile covers some 20,000 clones, with about 78% appearing a single time and approximately 0.4% taken by the ten largest. The sample consisted of CD4+ T cells from blood buffy coats. The origin of the receptors is a human donor in good health.

This chain connects TRBV2 to TRBJ1-2, with unresolved D. The germline gives CDR1 SNHLY, CDR2 FYNNEI. V was clipped by 6 bases and J by 3 bases, with 5 bases between them. The CDR3 runs 11 residues. CDR3 nucleotide sequence: TGTGCCAGCAGCGGAGACTATGGCTACACCTTC. Translating it yields CASSGDYGYTF.

The rearrangement joins TRBV5-1 to TRBJ2-3; D gene unclear. This CDR3 has 15 residues. Germline CDR1 is SGHRS and CDR2 is YFSETQ. The germline V and J ends were trimmed by 3 bases and 0 bases, with 11 bases remaining between them. CDR3 DNA: TGCGCCAGCAGCTCCCTTGGGCCTAGCACAGATACGCAGTATTTT. Its translation is CASSSLGPSTDTQYF.

The chain carries TRBV6-1 and TRBJ2-1, with unresolved D. The V gene lost 5 bases and the J gene lost 13 bases, with 21 bases spanning the gap. The length of the CDR3 is 14 residues. Per germline, CDR1 MNHNS and CDR2 SASEGT. Here the CDR3 reads CASSTSAPPVVQFF. The DNA for the CDR3 is TGTGCCAGCAGTACCTCCGCCCCCCCAGTTGTACAGTTCTTC.

This clone came up a few times. The genes are TRBV27 and TRBJ2-7; possibly TRBD2 for D (6 bases). The germline V gene encodes CDR1 MNHEY and CDR2 SMNVEV (reference sequence). The CDR3 totals 13 residues. The V end lost 9 bases, the J end lost 5 bases, and 17 bases lay between the germline ends. The CDR3 sequence is CASSRREGDEQYF. CDR3 DNA sequence: TGTGCCAGTTCCCGGCGGGAAGGCGACGAGCAGTACTTC.

J is TRBJ1-6 and V is TRBV6-5, with unresolved D. Germline-derived CDR1 and CDR2 are MNHEY and SVGAGI. The CDR3 length is 13 residues. V dropped 4 bases and J dropped 4 bases, with 5 bases sitting between them. CDR3 protein: CASSSAYNSPLHF. The CDR3 DNA sequence: TGTGCCAGCAGTTCTGCATATAATTCACCCCTCCACTTT.

This chain links TRBV6-1 with TRBJ1-2; no clear D gene. Trimming shortened V by 4 bases and J by 4 bases, and 13 bases separated the two germline ends. This CDR3 has 14 amino acids. CDR1 and CDR2 from the germline V gene are MNHNS and SASEGT. CDR3 bases: TGTGCCAGCAGTGTGGTAGGAGAAGGCTATGGCTACACCTTC. It specifies CASSVVGEGYGYTF.

The chain is built from TRBV4-1 and TRBJ1-1; D may be TRBD1 (5 bases). V lost 3 bases to trimming and J lost 1 base, with 15 bases between them. Germline assignment: CDR1 MGHRA and CDR2 YSYEKL. The CDR3 runs 16 residues. This CDR3 is CASSQGLRGENTEAFF. The CDR3 DNA reads TGCGCCAGCAGCCAGGGACTAAGAGGGGAGAACACTGAAGCTTTCTTT.

CDR3 sequence reads: CASSVGLQGSDTIYF. In DNA form, the CDR3 reads TGTGCCAGCAGCGTAGGTTTACAGGGGAGCGACACCATATATTTT. This chain links TRBV9 with TRBJ1-3; 7 nucleotides agree with TRBD1. The V segment lost 0 bases and the J segment 8 bases; nucleotides outside the gene matches: 8. CDR3 size: 15 residues. Per the germline V gene, CDR1 is SGDLS and CDR2 is YYNGEE.

The sample holds one count of this clone. This rearrangement joins TRBV7-2 to TRBJ2-5; no definite D call. This CDR3 has 13 amino acids. Trimming left V 1 base short and J 2 bases short, with 5 bases between. CDR1 SGHTA and CDR2 FQGNSA come from the germline V gene. The CDR3 DNA is TGTGCCAGCAGCTTAGGGGGTCAAGAGACCCAGTACTTC. It codes for CASSLGGQETQYF.

This clone appeared a few times. The gene calls are TRBV27 and TRBJ1-2, with D hard to call. V lost 5 bases and J lost 7, with 17 bases in between. The V gene's germline CDR1 is MNHEY and CDR2 SMNVEV (reference sequence). CDR3 size: 14 residues. CDR3 region: CASSPRQSGSGYTF. The CDR3 DNA is TGTGCCAGCAGTCCCCGGCAGTCCGGGAGTGGCTACACCTTC.

This chain connects TRBV5-4 to TRBJ2-2; 8 bases align to TRBD2. CDR3 length: 15 residues. The junction had 6 bases not matched to a gene; V was cut back by 4 bases and J by 4 bases. Germline V lookup: CDR1 SGHNT, CDR2 YYREEE (reference sequence). CDR3: CASSPGGRGTGELFF. CDR3 bases: TGTGCCAGCAGCCCGGGGGGGCGGGGCACCGGGGAGCTGTTTTTT.

The chain combines TRBV6-4 with TRBJ1-4, with D perhaps matching TRBD1 (5 bases). The V and J ends lost 4 bases and 12 bases respectively, with 15 bases between them. CDR1 is MRHNA, CDR2 SNTAGT, per germline. The CDR3 length is 13 residues. Here the CDR3 reads CASSVDAGFELFF. In DNA form, the CDR3 reads TGTGCCAGCAGTGTCGATGCAGGGTTTGAACTGTTTTTT.

This chain joins TRBV5-1 and TRBJ1-4, with 9 positions matching TRBD1. The CDR3 extends over 17 amino acids. V lost 4 bases and J lost 0; bases outside the gene matches: 7. The germline gives CDR1 SGHRS, CDR2 YFSETQ. The CDR3 DNA follows: TGCGCCAGCAGCCCCCGGGGACAGGGTGCAACTAATGAAAAACTGTTTTTT. It encodes CASSPRGQGATNEKLFF.

V and J are TRBV28 and TRBJ2-5; D may be TRBD1 (6 bases). The assigned J gene may be wrong: the sequence end matches TRBJ2-7 better. Germline V CDR1 and CDR2: MDHEN, SYDVKM. The CDR3 spans 16 residues. CDR3 coding DNA: TGTGCCAGCAGTCGTTTGGGAACCGGGACACCCTACGAGCAGTACTTC. It yields the protein CASSRLGTGTPYEQYF.

In the case of this clone: A read error may account for a junction end that differs from germline. The chain couples TRBV28 to TRBJ1-1, with no clear D. The germline gives CDR1 MDHEN, CDR2 SYDVKM. The length of the CDR3 is 10 residues. The CDR3 loop is CASSSRTVLF. The CDR3 DNA sequence: TGTGCCAGCAGTTCACGAACGGTTCTCTTT.

The CDR3 nucleotides are TGTGCCAGCAGCATTGGACTGTCAGATACGCAGTATTTT. This encodes CASSIGLSDTQYF. The chain has TRBV5-4 and TRBJ2-3; TRBD2 is a possible D gene (5 bases). Germline V gene lookup returns CDR1 SGHNT and CDR2 YYREEE (reference sequence). The CDR3 has 13 amino acids. Trimming took off 4 bases at V and 4 bases at J, with 10 bases between the two ends.

This clone was recorded a few times. The chain joins TRBV2 to TRBJ1-1; D is possibly TRBD1 (5 bases). The CDR3 is 13 amino acids. Trimming cost V 0 bases and J 7 bases, with 9 bases left between them. Germline assignment: CDR1 SNHLY and CDR2 FYNNEI. The CDR3 nucleotides read TGTGCCAGCAGTGAAGCGATAGGGGTTGAAGCTTTCTTT. This gives the protein CASSEAIGVEAFF. Filled out from reference TRBV2 and TRBJ1-1, the complete variable domain reads EPEVTQTPSHQVTQMGQEVILRCVPISNHLYFYWYRQILGQKVEFLVSFYNNEISEKSEIFDDQFSVERPDGSNFTLKIRSTKLEDSAMYFCASSEAIGVEAFFGQGTRLTVV.

V usage is TRBV29-1 and J usage is TRBJ1-1; possible D gene TRBD1, 6 bases. The CDR3 runs 13 residues. Germline V gene lookup returns CDR1 SQVTM and CDR2 ANQGSEA. V gave up 8 bases and J gave up 2 bases, with 15 bases separating them. CDR3 DNA sequence: TGCAGCACCTTAACAGGGTTAAACACTGAAGCTTTCTTT. Protein: CSTLTGLNTEAFF.

The count of this clone is one. The V call is TRBV2, the J call TRBJ2-3; D is ambiguous. The germline V and J ends were trimmed by 7 bases and 2 bases, with 13 bases remaining between them. Germline assignment: CDR1 SNHLY and CDR2 FYNNEI. This CDR3 is 14 amino acids long. CDR3: CASTDFYFTDTQYF. In nucleotides, the CDR3 is TGTGCCAGCACAGACTTCTATTTCACAGATACGCAGTATTTT.

The chain combines TRBV10-3 with TRBJ1-2, with a possible D match to TRBD1 (5 bases). The V gene lost 6 bases and the J gene lost 2 bases, with 7 bases spanning the gap. Germline assignment: CDR1 ENHRY and CDR2 SYGVKD. CDR3 length: 12 residues. CDR3 sequence reads: CAIRRDNYGYTF. DNA for the CDR3: TGTGCCATCAGAAGGGACAACTATGGCTACACCTTC.

The V call is TRBV7-2, the J call TRBJ2-7; 8 bases align to TRBD2. V was pared by 5 bases and J by 4 bases, with 7 bases of the junction left unmatched. Germline CDR1 reads SGHTA; CDR2 reads FQGNSA. The CDR3 has 14 amino acids. CDR3 nucleotides: TGTGCCAGCAGCCCCCGCGGGGGGCTGTACGAGCAGTACTTC. This sequence encodes CASSPRGGLYEQYF.

This chain's CDR3 is CASSPQRGSGVYNEQFF. The DNA of the CDR3 is TGTGCCAGCAGCCCACAACGAGGAAGCGGGGTCTACAATGAGCAGTTCTTC. The V call is TRBV4-2, the J call TRBJ2-1, with 7 positions matching TRBD2. The CDR3 has 17 residues. The V and J ends lost 4 bases and 3 bases, in that order; junction bases with no gene match: 12. Germline lookup yields CDR1 LGHNA and CDR2 YNFKEQ.